Below, one T cell receptor (beta chain) is given with its context. Its antigen is currently not known. Qualities for individual bases were not recorded, and no much larger clone is one base off. This sample was included in a study of cytomegalovirus exposure and HLA in healthy donors listed by TCRdb under 2017. Study-wide context: According to a later analysis, the roughly 130 validation repertoires were produced on the same platform as the 666 repertoires of the first cohort. The study combined high-throughput TCR immunosequencing, statistical association of individual TCRs with disease status, and machine learning to predict cytomegalovirus infection status. Along with the roughly 610-subject first cohort, a separate validation cohort of around 120 different subjects was used. The study aimed to test whether cataloging public T cell receptors could reveal signatures of past pathogen exposure. The paper's findings and limits, for the study overall: Most TCR sequences were seen in very few donors, while some public TCRs were found in many individuals. In a later analysis, TCRs clustered in the first cohort were found to also tend to co-occur in the roughly 130 validation repertoires, with 90% to 95% of cluster scores above 0. All 110 or so repertoires were used to score co-occurrence in the validation cohort in a later analysis, because that analysis had no HLA typing for the cohort. In the study, roughly 160 TCR beta chains were listed as associated with cytomegalovirus. In vitro tests confirmed that a few of the cytomegalovirus-associated TCR beta chains recognize cytomegalovirus antigens. The authors suggested that the approach could potentially be extended to other disease states and immunological phenotypes. In both the original and validation cohorts, the classifier was reported to diagnose cytomegalovirus status with high specificity and sensitivity.

The CDR3 contains 13 residues, cysteine and phenylalanine counted. Left in the record is the CDR3 DNA by itself, 39 bases read in frame from the first base. V sheds 7 bases and J sheds 6 bases, leaving 15 bases between their ends. The germline V gene sets CDR1 to SGHTA and CDR2 to FQGNSA. Receptor amplification or capture employed the immunoSEQ multiplex PCR assay. Per the authors' processing: A statistical classification framework was built for diagnosing cytomegalovirus status from the catalog of TCR beta chain sequences. TCRdb holds this immuneACCESS table with in-frame rearrangements only. Some clones are missing; in checked studies, unresolved V genes explain under half, and the rest has no known cause. V, J and clone size are taken as reported in that table, and D and trimming were inferred from the DNA itself. The sample records about 220,000 clones, roughly 88% of which are singletons. The ten most abundant clones make up 2.9% of the sample.

Separate from the approximately 670-subject first cohort, the validation cohort of roughly 130 subjects was the group to which the donors belonged. The TCR originated in a woman between 18 and 29 years old in good health and CMV-seronegative. The chain uses TRBV7-2 and TRBJ1-2; the D segment could be TRBD1, given 5 matching bases. Sequencing was done on a sample of PBMCs. The CDR3 is CASNHAQGDGYTF. The nucleotide sequence reads as follows: TGTGCCAGCAACCACGCCCAAGGGGATGGCTACACCTTC.